This T cell receptor (beta chain) was retrieved from a study of shared clonotypes between healthy human individuals. Turning to the study itself: Each donor's CD4 naive and CD4 memory cells filled three plates apiece, CD8 naive two, and CD8 memory one.

Naive CD8 populations comprised CD45RO-negative cells positively selected for CCR7, excluding terminally differentiated effector memory CD45RA+ cells. Every subset's genomic DNA went evenly onto several immunoSEQ plates. Measured with immunoSEQ multiplex PCR; TCRdb has only the in-frame clones, and not every one. The sample yields over 800,000 clones, 92% seen once. The CDR3 consists of 16 residues. Trimming took 2 bases from V and 2 from J; bases not matched to a gene: 1. Germline values: CDR1 SEHNR, CDR2 FQNEAQ (reference sequence). Input material: naive CD8+ T cells sorted from blood. V gene TRBV7-9 combines with J gene TRBJ2-2; 11 bases fit TRBD1. This receptor was identified in a young man in good health. CDR3 sequence reads: CASSLRTGGNTGELFF. Written as DNA, the CDR3 is TGTGCCAGCAGCTTAAGGACAGGGGGCAACACCGGGGAGCTGTTTTTT.